Described below is a single T cell receptor beta chain sequence and its context. Its antigen is currently unknown. The data originate from a study of shared clonotypes between healthy human individuals. Study overall: A donor's plate count was three for CD4 naive and three for CD4 memory; CD8 naive had two and CD8 memory one. Broader study findings: Non-shared clonotypes had lower generation probabilities than clonotypes shared by all four sorted-subset donors.

Researchers ran the assay at a deep level. Assay: immunoSEQ multiplex PCR; the TCRdb copy retains only in-frame clones and omits some. This sample has 650,000 to 750,000 clones, with roughly 70% found just once. Nashville, Tennessee was home to all donors, who were Caucasian adults. Trimming removed 2 bases at V and 8 bases at J, with 8 bases between. The CDR3 extends over 12 amino acids. CDR1 and CDR2 (germline): SGHRS, YFSETQ. Sequencing was done on a sample of memory CD4+ T cells sorted from blood. The subset: CD45RA-negative fraction. This chain uses TRBV5-1 with TRBJ2-1, with D maybe TRBD2 (5 bases). This TCR was sampled from a woman in her 30s in good health. The CDR3 DNA reads TGCGCCAGCAGCTTTACTAGTTATGAGCAGTTCTTC. Amino acid sequence: CASSFTSYEQFF.